This passage covers 5 T cell receptor beta chains from one sample sequenced in a study of glioma-infiltrating T cells. TCR alpha and beta CDR3 regions were amplified from RNA using iRepertoire nested multiplex PCR. In TCRdb, the multiplex PCR reads were re-called with MiXCR into one record per CDR3 protein. The sample lists under 50,000 distinct CDR3 sequences; about 22% were seen once. Source material: glioma tissue, nonneoplastic brain tissue, or PBMCs (not recorded which). These receptor sequences come from a human donor with low-grade glioma or glioblastoma, undergoing nonglioma brain surgery, or in good health (not recorded which).

Only a few counts were recorded for this clonotype. The chain recombines TRBV29-1 with TRBJ1-1, with D possibly matching TRBD1 (5 bases). The CDR3 length is 12 residues. Germline V gene sequence: CDR1 SQVTM, CDR2 ANQGSEA. V was shortened by 8 bases and J by 8 bases, with 18 bases between the two germline ends. In nucleotides, the CDR3 is TGCAGCTCCAGGGAGACGCAGAGGGAAGCTTTCTTT. Its protein product is CSSRETQREAFF.

The chain employs TRBV27 and TRBJ2-1, with a possible D match to TRBD2 (7 bases). Germline CDR1 and CDR2: MNHEY and SMNVEV (reference sequence). Trimming removed 3 bases from V and 7 bases from J, with 13 bases in between. There are 14 residues in the CDR3. CDR3 loop: CASSLYGGPNEQFF. CDR3 bases: TGTGCCAGCAGTTTGTACGGGGGGCCGAATGAGCAGTTCTTC.

This clonotype was observed a handful of times. The CDR3 end shows no conserved phenylalanine or tryptophan, and so a read error is likely. This chain uses TRBV11-2 with TRBJ2-1, with 8 bases identical to TRBD2. The CDR3 is made up of 17 amino acids. CDR1 SGHAT and CDR2 FQNNGV come from the germline V gene. CDR3 amino acids: CASSSRAGIAGFNEQFL. CDR3 DNA: TGTGCCAGTAGCTCGCGCGCGGGGATAGCGGGATTTAATGAGCAGTTCCTC.

This sequence joins TRBV29-1 and TRBJ2-7; no clear D. Trimming pared 2 bases from V and 3 bases from J, leaving 5 bases between. Germline V lookup: CDR1 SQVTM, CDR2 ANQGSEA. The CDR3 is 11 amino acids. The CDR3 here is CSVETLYEQYF. The CDR3, as DNA: TGCAGCGTTGAAACCCTCTACGAGCAGTACTTC.

This clonotype was detected many times. This sequence joins TRBV27 and TRBJ2-5; the D is unclear. CDR1 is MNHEY, CDR2 SMNVEV, per germline (reference sequence). This CDR3 contains 13 residues. V dropped 6 bases and J dropped 0 bases, with 8 bases sitting between them. The CDR3 DNA reads as TGTGCCAGCAGGAATTATGACCAAGAGACCCAGTACTTC. This encodes CASRNYDQETQYF.